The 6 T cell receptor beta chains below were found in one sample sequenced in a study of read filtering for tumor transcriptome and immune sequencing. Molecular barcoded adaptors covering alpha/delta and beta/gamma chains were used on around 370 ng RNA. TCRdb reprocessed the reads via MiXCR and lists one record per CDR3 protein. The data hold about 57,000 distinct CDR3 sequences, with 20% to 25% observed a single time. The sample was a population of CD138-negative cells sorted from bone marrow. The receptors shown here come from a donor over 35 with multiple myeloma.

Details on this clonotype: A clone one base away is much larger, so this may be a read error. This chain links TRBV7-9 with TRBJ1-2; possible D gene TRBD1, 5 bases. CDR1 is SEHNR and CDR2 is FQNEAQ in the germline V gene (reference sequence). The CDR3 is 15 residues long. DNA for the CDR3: TGTGCCAGCAGCTTGGGGCGGGCTTCGAACTATGGCTGCACCTTC. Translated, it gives CASSLGRASNYGCTF.

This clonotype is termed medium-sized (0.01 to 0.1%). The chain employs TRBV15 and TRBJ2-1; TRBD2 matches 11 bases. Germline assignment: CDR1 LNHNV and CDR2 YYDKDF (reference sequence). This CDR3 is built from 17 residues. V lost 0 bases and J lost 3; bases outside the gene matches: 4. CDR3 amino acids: CATSREVAGGRYNEQFF. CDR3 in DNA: TGTGCCACCAGCAGAGAGGTAGCGGGGGGGCGCTACAATGAGCAGTTCTTC.

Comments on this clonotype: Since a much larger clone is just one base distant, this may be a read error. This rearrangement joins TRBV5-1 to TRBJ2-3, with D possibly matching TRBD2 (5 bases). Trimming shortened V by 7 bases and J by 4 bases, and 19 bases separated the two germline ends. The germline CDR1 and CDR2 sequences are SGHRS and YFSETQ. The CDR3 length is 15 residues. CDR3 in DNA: TGCGCCAGCCAACTCCAGGACGGGGTTCCAGATACGCAGTATTTT. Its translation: CASQLQDGVPDTQYF.

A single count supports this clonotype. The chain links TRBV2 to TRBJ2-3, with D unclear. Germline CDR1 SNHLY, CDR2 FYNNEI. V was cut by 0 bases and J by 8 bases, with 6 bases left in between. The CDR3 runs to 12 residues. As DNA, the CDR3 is TGTGCCAGCAGTGAAGCGTGGGGTACGCAGTATTTT. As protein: CASSEAWGTQYF.

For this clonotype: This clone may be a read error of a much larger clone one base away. The CDR3 DNA follows: TGTGCCAGTACCTTTTCGTCGGGAAACCCCATATATTTT. Translated: CASTFSSGNPIYF. The chain couples TRBV19 to TRBJ1-3; no firm D call. There are 13 residues in the CDR3. Germline V gives CDR1 LNHDA, CDR2 SQIVND (reference sequence). Complete variable domain (other parts from reference TRBV19 and TRBJ1-3): DGGITQSPKYLFRKEGQNVTLSCEQNLNHDAMYWYRQDPGQGLRLIYYSQIVNDFQKGDIAEGYSVSREKKESFPLTVTSAQKNPTAFYLCASTFSSGNPIYFGEGSWLTVV.

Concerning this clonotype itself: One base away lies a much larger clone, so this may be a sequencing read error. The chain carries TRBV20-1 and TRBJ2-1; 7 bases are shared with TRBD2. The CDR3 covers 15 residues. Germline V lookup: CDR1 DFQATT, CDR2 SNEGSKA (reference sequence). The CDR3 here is CSARRRENTYNELFF. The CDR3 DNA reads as TGCAGTGCCAGAAGGCGGGAGAACACCTACAATGAGCTGTTCTTC.